These 17 T cell receptor beta chains were all obtained from the same sample, sequenced in a study of cytomegalovirus exposure and HLA in healthy donors (TCRdb year 2017). Library creation used the immunoSEQ multiplex PCR assay. The multiplex PCR relied on a mix of 60 forward primers for TCR Vbeta segments and 13 reverse primers for TCR Jbeta segments. What TCRdb holds here is the immuneACCESS table cut down to in-frame rearrangements. Part of the clones is not present; checked against another copy, under half of the missing clones reflect an unresolved V gene, and the others are unexplained. Present in this sample are about 200,000 clones, around 75% of which were seen just once. Approximately 0.4% of the sample rests with the top ten. The material sequenced was PBMCs. The receptors originated from a male donor in good health and CMV-seropositive.

The V gene is TRBV4-1, the J gene TRBJ1-6; 8 bases are shared with TRBD1. J gave up 7 bases and V 0 bases, and 5 bases lay outside the gene matches. CDR1 and CDR2 from the germline V gene are MGHRA and YSYEKL. This CDR3 has 16 residues. CDR3 bases: TGCGCCAGCAGCCAAGATCGTAACAGGGGGAATTCACCCCTCCACTTT. Its translation is CASSQDRNRGNSPLHF.

This clone appeared once. The gene calls are TRBV5-6 and TRBJ2-1; weak D call: TRBD1 (6 bases). The CDR3 totals 15 residues. The germline V gene has CDR1 SGHDT and CDR2 YYEEEE. V was trimmed by 2 bases and J by 2 bases, leaving 11 bases between them. For the CDR3, the DNA is TGTGCCAGCAGCTTTGGACAGATCACCTACAATGAGCAGTTCTTC. This gives the protein CASSFGQITYNEQFF.

V usage is TRBV10-2 and J usage is TRBJ2-1, with 13 bases identical to TRBD2. This CDR3 comprises 15 residues. From germline, CDR1 is WSHSY and CDR2 SAAADI. The ends lost 6 bases at V and 8 bases at J; junction bases unmatched: 7. As DNA, the CDR3 is TGCGCCAGCAGGGCTGGACTAGCGGGAGTCTATGAGCAGTTCTTC. This translates into CASRAGLAGVYEQFF.

The chain carries TRBV7-2 and TRBJ1-5; tentative D call: TRBD1 (6 bases). V was clipped by 6 bases and J by 6 bases, with 15 bases between them. The CDR3 runs to 14 residues. Germline values: CDR1 SGHTA, CDR2 FQGNSA. CDR3 region: CASSPGGPGQPQHF. The DNA for the CDR3 is TGTGCCAGCAGTCCGGGGGGCCCGGGTCAGCCCCAGCATTTT. Full variable domain (missing parts from reference TRBV7-2 and TRBJ1-5): GAGVSQSPSNKVTEKGKDVELRCDPISGHTALYWYRQSLGQGLEFLIYFQGNSAPDKSGLPSDRFSAERTGGSVSTLTIQRTQQEDSAVYLCASSPGGPGQPQHFGDGTRLSIL.

This clone turned up a few times. The rearrangement joins TRBV28 to TRBJ2-7; D possibly corresponds to TRBD2 (6 bases). The V and J ends lost 2 bases and 7 bases respectively, with 12 bases between them. Looked up from germline, CDR1 is MDHEN and CDR2 is SYDVKM. This CDR3 region has 13 residues. The CDR3 here is CASSLAKRGEQYF. CDR3 sequence (DNA): TGTGCCAGCAGTTTAGCGAAACGGGGGGAGCAGTACTTC. Complete variable domain (other parts from reference TRBV28 and TRBJ2-7): DVKVTQSSRYLVKRTGEKVFLECVQDMDHENMFWYRQDPGLGLRLIYFSYDVKMKEKGDIPEGYSVSREKKERFSLILESASTNQTSMYLCASSLAKRGEQYFGPGTRLTVT.

This chain uses TRBV2 with TRBJ1-1, with TRBD1 identical over 7 bases. J lost 7 bases, V lost 6 bases, and 14 bases had no gene match. The CDR3 is 15 residues long. CDR1 SNHLY and CDR2 FYNNEI come from the germline V gene. CDR3 coding DNA: TGTGCCAGCAGACTTGAGGGGGCGGTTCGACTTGAAGCTTTCTTT. Its translation: CASRLEGAVRLEAFF. Full variable domain (rest looked up from reference TRBV2 and TRBJ1-1): EPEVTQTPSHQVTQMGQEVILRCVPISNHLYFYWYRQILGQKVEFLVSFYNNEISEKSEIFDDQFSVERPDGSNFTLKIRSTKLEDSAMYFCASRLEGAVRLEAFFGQGTRLTVV.

This clone showed up just once. This chain joins TRBV7-9 and TRBJ2-3; no definite D call. This CDR3 is built from 14 residues. The germline V gene has CDR1 SEHNR and CDR2 FQNEAQ (reference sequence). V shed 4 bases and J shed 0 bases, with 8 bases lying between them. The DNA of the CDR3 is TGTGCCAGCAGCTCACTAAGGAGCACAGATACGCAGTATTTT. This sequence encodes CASSSLRSTDTQYF. Using reference TRBV7-9 and TRBJ2-3 for the parts outside the CDR3, the full variable domain is DTGVSQNPRHKITKRGQNVTFRCDPISEHNRLYWYRQTLGQGPEFLTYFQNEAQLEKSRLLSDRFSAERPKGSFSTLEIQRTEQGDSAMYLCASSSLRSTDTQYFGPGTRLTVL.

The genes are TRBV11-3 and TRBJ2-3, with D hard to call. V was shortened by 5 bases and J by 3 bases, with 9 bases between the two germline ends. Germline CDR1 is SGHNT and CDR2 is YENEEA. The CDR3 contains 13 residues. CDR3 coding DNA: TGTGCCAGCAGCCACTCCGGGACAGATACGCAGTATTTT. Translated: CASSHSGTDTQYF. The complete variable domain, with remaining parts taken from reference TRBV11-3 and TRBJ2-3, reads EAGVVQSPRYKIIEKKQPVAFWCNPISGHNTLYWYLQNLGQGPELLIRYENEEAVDDSQLPKDRFSAERLKGVDSTLKIQPAELGDSAVYLCASSHSGTDTQYFGPGTRLTVL.

CDR3 sequence reads: CASSLESGNYGYTF. The DNA of the CDR3 is TGTGCCAGCAGCTTGGAGTCCGGGAACTATGGCTACACCTTC. The chain is built from TRBV5-6 and TRBJ1-2; unclear D gene. In germline, CDR1 is SGHDT, CDR2 YYEEEE. This CDR3 region has 14 residues. V was cut by 0 bases and J by 2 bases, with 8 bases left in between.

The rearrangement uses TRBV2 and TRBJ2-7; D perhaps matches TRBD2 (5 bases). This CDR3 is 14 amino acids long. The germline V gene has CDR1 SNHLY and CDR2 FYNNEI. V was pared by 2 bases and J by 2 bases, with 10 bases between. This CDR3 reads CASSEPEGPYEQYF. The CDR3 DNA reads TGTGCCAGCAGTGAACCCGAGGGCCCCTACGAGCAGTACTTC.

This sequence joins TRBV5-5 and TRBJ2-1, with no clear D. This CDR3 contains 12 residues. The V end was cut by 1 base, the J end by 6 bases, with 5 bases between. CDR1 and CDR2 from the germline V gene are SGHKS and YYEKEE (reference sequence). The CDR3 protein is CASSLPFNEQFF. In DNA, the CDR3 is TGTGCCAGCAGCTTGCCGTTCAATGAGCAGTTCTTC.

The chain couples TRBV28 to TRBJ1-5; 7 bases are shared with TRBD1. V trimming: 6 bases; J trimming: 1 base; junction bases outside the gene matches: 3. The CDR3 extends over 14 amino acids. Germline V lookup: CDR1 MDHEN, CDR2 SYDVKM. As DNA, the CDR3 is TGTGCCAGCAGCCCAGGGGGGAGCAATCAGCCCCAGCATTTT. Its protein product is CASSPGGSNQPQHF.

The chain is built from TRBV6-6 and TRBJ2-7; D uncertain. The V end was cut by 2 bases, the J end by 5 bases, with 4 bases between. The CDR3 has 11 amino acids. CDR1 is MNHNY and CDR2 is SVGAGI in the germline V gene (reference sequence). CDR3 in DNA: TGTGCCAGCAGTTACACGGACGAGCAGTACTTC. This translates into CASSYTDEQYF.

The chain recombines TRBV10-1 with TRBJ2-7, with 13 bases matching TRBD2. This CDR3 spans 13 amino acids. The junction had 5 bases not matched to a gene; V was cut back by 9 bases and J by 6 bases. From germline, CDR1 is WNHNN and CDR2 SYGVQD (reference sequence). The CDR3 loop is CARTTSGRPEQYF. DNA for the CDR3: TGCGCCAGAACGACTAGCGGGAGGCCCGAGCAGTACTTC.

On this clone: The junction does not match germline at one end; this may be a read error. The chain employs TRBV7-9 and TRBJ1-1; 8 bases align to TRBD1. Germline V gene lookup returns CDR1 SEHNR and CDR2 FQNEAQ (reference sequence). CDR3 length equals 12 residues. CDR3 DNA: TGTTCCAGCAGCTTAGTTGGACAGGGAGCTTTCTTT. Amino acid sequence: CSSSLVGQGAFF.

V is TRBV19 and J is TRBJ2-1, with 12 bases lining up with TRBD2. In germline, CDR1 is LNHDA, CDR2 SQIVND (reference sequence). This CDR3 has 16 amino acids. Trimming cost V 5 bases and J 7 bases; bases outside gene matches: 9. CDR3 sequence reads: CASSPRLAGVANEQFF. In nucleotides, the CDR3 is TGTGCCAGTAGTCCGCGACTAGCGGGAGTGGCTAATGAGCAGTTCTTC.

V usage is TRBV10-2 and J usage is TRBJ1-3; no clear D gene. The CDR3 runs 13 residues. CDR1 is WSHSY and CDR2 is SAAADI in the germline V gene. V lost 5 bases and J lost 9, with 14 bases in between. This CDR3 is CASSPDLEGTIYF. Here the CDR3 DNA reads TGCGCCAGCAGTCCGGATCTCGAGGGCACCATATATTTT.